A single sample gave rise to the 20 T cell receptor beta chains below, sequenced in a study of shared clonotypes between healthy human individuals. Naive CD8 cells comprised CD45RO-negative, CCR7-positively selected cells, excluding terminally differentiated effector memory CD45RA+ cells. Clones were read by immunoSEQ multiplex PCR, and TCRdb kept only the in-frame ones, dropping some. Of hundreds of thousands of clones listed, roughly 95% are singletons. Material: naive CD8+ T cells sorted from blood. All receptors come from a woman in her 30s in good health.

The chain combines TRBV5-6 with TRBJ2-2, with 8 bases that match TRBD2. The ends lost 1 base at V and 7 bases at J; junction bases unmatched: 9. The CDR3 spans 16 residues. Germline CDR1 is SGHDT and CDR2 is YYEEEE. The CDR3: CASSLLAGLGVGELFF. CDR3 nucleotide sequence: TGTGCCAGCAGCTTGTTAGCGGGATTGGGGGTCGGGGAGCTGTTTTTT.

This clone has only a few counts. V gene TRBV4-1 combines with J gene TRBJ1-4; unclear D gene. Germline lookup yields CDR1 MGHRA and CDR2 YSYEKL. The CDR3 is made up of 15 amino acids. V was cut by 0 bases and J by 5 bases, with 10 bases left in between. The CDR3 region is CASSQDGLRNEKLFF. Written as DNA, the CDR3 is TGCGCCAGCAGCCAAGATGGGTTAAGGAATGAAAAACTGTTTTTT.

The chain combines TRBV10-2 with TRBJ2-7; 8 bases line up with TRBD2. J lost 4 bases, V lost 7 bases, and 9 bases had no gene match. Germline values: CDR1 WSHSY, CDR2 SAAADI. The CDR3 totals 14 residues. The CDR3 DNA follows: TGCGCCAGCACCGCCGGGGGGGCGGATTACGAGCAGTACTTC. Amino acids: CASTAGGADYEQYF.

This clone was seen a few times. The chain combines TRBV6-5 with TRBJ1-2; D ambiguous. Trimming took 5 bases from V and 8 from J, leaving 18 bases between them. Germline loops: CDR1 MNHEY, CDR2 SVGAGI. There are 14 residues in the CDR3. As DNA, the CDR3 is TGTGCCAGCAGTGACGGTCAGCCGGGAGGAGGCTACACCTTC. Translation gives CASSDGQPGGGYTF.

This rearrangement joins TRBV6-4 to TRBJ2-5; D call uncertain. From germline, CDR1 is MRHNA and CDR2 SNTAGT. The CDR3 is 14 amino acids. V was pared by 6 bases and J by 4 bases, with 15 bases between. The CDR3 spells CASSRLVRGETQYF. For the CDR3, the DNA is TGTGCCAGCAGCCGATTAGTACGTGGAGAGACCCAGTACTTC.

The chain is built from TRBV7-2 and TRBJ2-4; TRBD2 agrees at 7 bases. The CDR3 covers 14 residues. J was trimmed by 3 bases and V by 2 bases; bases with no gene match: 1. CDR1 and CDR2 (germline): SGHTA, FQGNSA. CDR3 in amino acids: CASSLWGGKNIQYF. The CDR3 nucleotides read TGTGCCAGCAGCTTATGGGGGGGCAAAAACATTCAGTACTTC.

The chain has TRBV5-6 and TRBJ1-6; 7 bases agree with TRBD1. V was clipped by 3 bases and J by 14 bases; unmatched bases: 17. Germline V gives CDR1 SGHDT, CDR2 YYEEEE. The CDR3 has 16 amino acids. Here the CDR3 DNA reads TGTGCCAGCAGCTGGGGTCCAGGACAGGTCACCATGGCCCTCCACTTT. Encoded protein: CASSWGPGQVTMALHF.

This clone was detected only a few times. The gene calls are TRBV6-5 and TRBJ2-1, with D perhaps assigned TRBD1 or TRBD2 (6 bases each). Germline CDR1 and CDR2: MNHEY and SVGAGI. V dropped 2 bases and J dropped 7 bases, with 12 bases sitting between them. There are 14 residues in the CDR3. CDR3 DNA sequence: TGTGCCAGCAGTTACGTGGGGGGCGGGAATGAGCAGTTCTTC. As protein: CASSYVGGGNEQFF.

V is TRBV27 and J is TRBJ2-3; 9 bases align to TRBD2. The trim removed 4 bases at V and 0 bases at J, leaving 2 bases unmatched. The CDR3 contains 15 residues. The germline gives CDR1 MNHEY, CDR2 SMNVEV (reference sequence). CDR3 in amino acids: CASSSGTSSTDTQYF. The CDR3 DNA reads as TGTGCCAGCAGTTCAGGGACTAGCAGCACAGATACGCAGTATTTT.

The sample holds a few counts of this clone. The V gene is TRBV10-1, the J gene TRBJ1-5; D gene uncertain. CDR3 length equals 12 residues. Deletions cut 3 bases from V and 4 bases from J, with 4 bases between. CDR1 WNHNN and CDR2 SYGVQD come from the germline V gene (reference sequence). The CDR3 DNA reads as TGCGCCAGCAGTGACTTGAATCAGCCCCAGCATTTT. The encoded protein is CASSDLNQPQHF.

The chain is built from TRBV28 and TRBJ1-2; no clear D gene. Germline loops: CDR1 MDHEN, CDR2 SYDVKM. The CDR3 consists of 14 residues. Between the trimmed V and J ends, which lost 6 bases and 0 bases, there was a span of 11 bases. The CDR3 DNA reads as TGTGCCAGCAGCCTAGCCCCCTCTAACTATGGCTACACCTTC. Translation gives CASSLAPSNYGYTF.

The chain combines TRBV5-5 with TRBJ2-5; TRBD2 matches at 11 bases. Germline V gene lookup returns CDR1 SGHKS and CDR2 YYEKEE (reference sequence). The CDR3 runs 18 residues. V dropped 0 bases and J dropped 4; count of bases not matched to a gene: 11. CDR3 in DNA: TGTGCCAGCAGCTTGGTACTAGCGGGAGTCATTGGAGGAGAGACCCAGTACTTC. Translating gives CASSLVLAGVIGGETQYF.

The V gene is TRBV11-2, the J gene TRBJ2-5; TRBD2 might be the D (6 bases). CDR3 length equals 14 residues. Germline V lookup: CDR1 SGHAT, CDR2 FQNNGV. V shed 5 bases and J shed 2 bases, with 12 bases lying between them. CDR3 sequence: CASSHIGLQETQYF. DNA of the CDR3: TGTGCCAGCAGCCACATCGGACTACAAGAGACCCAGTACTTC. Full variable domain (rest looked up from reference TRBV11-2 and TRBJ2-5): EAGVAQSPRYKIIEKRQSVAFWCNPISGHATLYWYQQILGQGPKLLIQFQNNGVVDDSQLPKDRFSAERLKGVDSTLKIQPAKLEDSAVYLCASSHIGLQETQYFGPGTRLLVL.

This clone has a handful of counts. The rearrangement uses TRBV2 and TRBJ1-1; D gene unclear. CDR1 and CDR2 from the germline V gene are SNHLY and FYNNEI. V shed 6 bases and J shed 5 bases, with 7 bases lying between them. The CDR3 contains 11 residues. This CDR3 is CASRSRTEAFF. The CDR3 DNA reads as TGTGCCAGCAGGAGCCGTACTGAAGCTTTCTTT. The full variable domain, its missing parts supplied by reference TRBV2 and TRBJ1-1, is EPEVTQTPSHQVTQMGQEVILRCVPISNHLYFYWYRQILGQKVEFLVSFYNNEISEKSEIFDDQFSVERPDGSNFTLKIRSTKLEDSAMYFCASRSRTEAFFGQGTRLTVV.

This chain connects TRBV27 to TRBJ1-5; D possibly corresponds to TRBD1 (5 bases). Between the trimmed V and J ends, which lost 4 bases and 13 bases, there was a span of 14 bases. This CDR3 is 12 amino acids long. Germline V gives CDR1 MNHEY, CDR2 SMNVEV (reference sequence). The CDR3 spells CASSYLKGEQHF. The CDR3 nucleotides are TGTGCCAGCAGTTATCTTAAAGGGGAGCAGCATTTT.

CDR3 DNA sequence: TGTGCCAGCAGCTTAGGCGGGGTTCGCCTCTACGAGCAGTACTTC. Protein: CASSLGGVRLYEQYF. The chain employs TRBV7-9 and TRBJ2-7, with D tentatively TRBD2 (6 bases). V dropped 1 base and J dropped 3 bases, with 13 bases sitting between them. This CDR3 spans 15 amino acids. Looked up from germline, CDR1 is SEHNR and CDR2 is FQNEAQ (reference sequence).

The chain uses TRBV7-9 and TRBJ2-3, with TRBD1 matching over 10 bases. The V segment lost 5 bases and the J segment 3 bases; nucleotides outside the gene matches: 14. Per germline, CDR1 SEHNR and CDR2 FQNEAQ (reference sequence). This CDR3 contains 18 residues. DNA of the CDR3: TGTGCCAGCAGCCCACATCCGGGACAGGGGAAGGAGACAGATACGCAGTATTTT. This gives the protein CASSPHPGQGKETDTQYF.

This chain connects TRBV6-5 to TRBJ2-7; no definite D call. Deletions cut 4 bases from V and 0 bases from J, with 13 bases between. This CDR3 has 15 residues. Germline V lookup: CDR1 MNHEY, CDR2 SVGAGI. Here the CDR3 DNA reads TGTGCCAGCAGTTTTGAGTCCACGAGCTCCTACGAGCAGTACTTC. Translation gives CASSFESTSSYEQYF.

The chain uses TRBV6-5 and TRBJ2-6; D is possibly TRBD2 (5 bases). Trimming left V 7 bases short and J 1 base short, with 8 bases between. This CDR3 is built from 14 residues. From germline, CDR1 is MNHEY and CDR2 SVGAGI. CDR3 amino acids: CASTLASGANVLTF. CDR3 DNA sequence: TGTGCCAGCACCCTAGCATCTGGGGCCAACGTCCTGACTTTC.

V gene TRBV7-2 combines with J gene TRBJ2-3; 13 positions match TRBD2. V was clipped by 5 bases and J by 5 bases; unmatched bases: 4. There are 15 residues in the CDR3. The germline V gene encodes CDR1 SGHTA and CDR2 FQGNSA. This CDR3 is CASSRTSGSVDTQYF. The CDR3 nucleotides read TGTGCCAGCAGCCGGACTAGCGGGAGTGTAGATACGCAGTATTTT. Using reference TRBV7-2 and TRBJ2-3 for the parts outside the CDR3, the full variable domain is GAGVSQSPSNKVTEKGKDVELRCDPISGHTALYWYRQSLGQGLEFLIYFQGNSAPDKSGLPSDRFSAERTGGSVSTLTIQRTQQEDSAVYLCASSRTSGSVDTQYFGPGTRLTVL.